The 10 T cell receptor beta chains below were found in one sample sequenced in a study of T cell responses to AZD1222 COVID-19 vaccine. Sequenced by immunoSEQ multiplex PCR; TCRdb stores in-frame clones only, minus some. The sample consists of tens of thousands of clones, around 83% of them appearing once. The sample in question was peripheral blood, obtained on day 0 of AZD1222 vaccination. These receptors were taken from an adult in good health.

The count of this clone is one. J is TRBJ2-3 and V is TRBV13, with D possibly TRBD2 on 5 matching bases. The germline CDR1 and CDR2 sequences are PRHDT and FYEKMQ (reference sequence). Trimming cost V 5 bases and J 4 bases, with 22 bases left between them. CDR3 length: 17 amino acids. The CDR3: CASSPPRGMGVADTQYF. Written as DNA, the CDR3 is TGTGCCAGCAGCCCCCCCAGAGGTATGGGAGTGGCAGATACGCAGTATTTT.

The genes are TRBV24-1 and TRBJ1-2, with D uncertain. The CDR3 has 15 residues. Trimming removed 4 bases at V and 4 bases at J, with 15 bases between. CDR1 and CDR2 (germline): KGHDR, SFDVKD. The CDR3 loop is CATSDNRARGYGYTF. CDR3 nucleotide sequence: TGTGCCACCAGTGACAACCGGGCTCGAGGCTATGGCTACACCTTC.

The chain uses TRBV19 and TRBJ1-4; D ambiguous. Trimming shortened V by 3 bases and J by 4 bases, and 6 bases separated the two germline ends. CDR1 is LNHDA, CDR2 SQIVND, per germline (reference sequence). This CDR3 region has 13 residues. CDR3 amino acids: CASSIRGNEKLFF. The CDR3 region has the DNA TGTGCCAGTAGTATTCGGGGTAATGAAAAACTGTTTTTT.

The rearrangement uses TRBV11-2 and TRBJ1-2, with D unresolved. Germline CDR1 and CDR2: SGHAT and FQNNGV. Trimming pared 0 bases from V and 3 bases from J, leaving 5 bases between. The CDR3 spans 13 residues. In DNA, the CDR3 is TGTGCCAGCAGCTTAGAGAGGGACTATGGCTACACCTTC. This sequence encodes CASSLERDYGYTF.

The rearrangement links TRBV5-1 to TRBJ2-7; 8 nucleotides line up with TRBD1. V dropped 4 bases and J dropped 3; count of bases not matched to a gene: 3. The germline V gene has CDR1 SGHRS and CDR2 YFSETQ. The CDR3 runs to 13 residues. CDR3 coding DNA: TGCGCCAGCAGCGACGGGACAGGCTACGAGCAGTACTTC. Translated: CASSDGTGYEQYF.

The chain is built from TRBV5-1 and TRBJ2-7, with D possibly being TRBD1 or TRBD2 (6 bases each). The V end was cut by 3 bases, the J end by 5 bases, with 18 bases between. This CDR3 contains 15 residues. CDR1 SGHRS and CDR2 YFSETQ come from the germline V gene. This CDR3 reads CASSSFGGGRNEQYF. The CDR3, as DNA: TGCGCCAGCAGCTCGTTCGGAGGGGGTAGGAACGAGCAGTACTTC.

V and J are TRBV5-1 and TRBJ1-1; weak D call: TRBD1 (5 bases). CDR3 length: 14 amino acids. Trimming took 6 bases from V and 0 from J, leaving 12 bases between them. Germline CDR1 and CDR2: SGHRS and YFSETQ. CDR3 nucleotide sequence: TGCGCCAGCACCTCTGACAGCCTGAACACTGAAGCTTTCTTT. This translates into CASTSDSLNTEAFF.

This chain connects TRBV28 to TRBJ1-2; the D gene is possibly TRBD1 (5 bases). V dropped 5 bases and J dropped 8 bases, with 18 bases sitting between them. The germline V gene has CDR1 MDHEN and CDR2 SYDVKM. The CDR3 contains 14 residues. CDR3 sequence reads: CASSTLGGGFGYTF. CDR3 bases: TGTGCCAGCAGTACCCTGGGCGGGGGATTCGGCTACACCTTC.

The CDR3 nucleotides read TGTGCCTCCTCGACAGGGAACTATGGCTACACCTTC. Its protein is CASSTGNYGYTF. This chain uses TRBV30 with TRBJ1-2; 7 nucleotides agree with TRBD1. This CDR3 is built from 12 residues. CDR1 GTSNPN and CDR2 SVGIG come from the germline V gene (reference sequence). Trimming removed 7 bases from V and 2 bases from J; junction bases left unmatched: 4.

The chain employs TRBV2 and TRBJ2-1; the match to TRBD1 covers 9 bases. After removal of 5 bases from V and 8 bases from J, the junction contained 7 bases not matched to a gene. The CDR3 sequence is 14 residues long. CDR1 is SNHLY and CDR2 is FYNNEI in the germline V gene. CDR3 region: CASSQQGAGDEQFF. The CDR3, as DNA: TGTGCCAGCAGTCAACAGGGGGCTGGCGATGAGCAGTTCTTC.